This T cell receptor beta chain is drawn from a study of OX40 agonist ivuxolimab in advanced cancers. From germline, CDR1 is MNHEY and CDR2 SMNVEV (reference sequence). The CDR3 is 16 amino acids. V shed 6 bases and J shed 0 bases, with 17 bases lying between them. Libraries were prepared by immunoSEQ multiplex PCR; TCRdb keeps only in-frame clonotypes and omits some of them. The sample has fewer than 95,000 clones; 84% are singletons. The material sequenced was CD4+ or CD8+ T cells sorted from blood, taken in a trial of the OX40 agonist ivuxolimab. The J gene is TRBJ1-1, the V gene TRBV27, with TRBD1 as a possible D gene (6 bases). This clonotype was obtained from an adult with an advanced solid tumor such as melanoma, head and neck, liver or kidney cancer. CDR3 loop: CASRRMTQGLNTEAFF. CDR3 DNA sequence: TGTGCCAGCAGAAGGATGACTCAGGGGTTGAACACTGAAGCTTTCTTT.